This T cell receptor beta chain was sequenced in a study of graft-versus-host responses after intestinal transplantation. The CDR3 spans 15 residues. V gave up 3 bases and J gave up 14 bases; unmatched junction bases: 15. The germline V gene has CDR1 LGHNA and CDR2 YNFKEQ. The data were produced by immunoSEQ multiplex PCR, yet TCRdb's version contains in-frame clones alone and is incomplete. The repertoire holds some 100,000 clones, roughly 87% seen once, with about 0.93% in the top ten. To note about this clone: What it recognizes is unknown. Within the sample, other DNA sequences also encode this same CDR3.

The V call is TRBV4-2, the J call TRBJ1-1, with TRBD1 identical over 10 bases. This TCR came from a human donor who was the organ donor for an intestinal transplant. The sample was unstimulated CD4+ T cells sorted from spleen or lymph node cells, taken before transplant. CDR3 sequence reads: CASSHRGQGGRGAFF. The CDR3 DNA sequence: TGTGCCAGCAGCCACCGCGGACAGGGGGGTCGGGGAGCCTTCTTT.